This is a list of T cell receptor beta chains from one sample in a study of cytomegalovirus exposure and HLA in healthy donors. Libraries were prepared by immunoSEQ multiplex PCR; TCRdb keeps only in-frame clonotypes and omits some of them. This sample has 200,000 to 250,000 clones, with roughly 70% found just once. Sequenced input: PBMCs. Receptors originate from a man in his forties in good health and CMV-seropositive. Both conserved end residues are part of each CDR3. Fields, in order: J gene, V gene, D gene, CDR3 protein. A D gene is named only where the DNA matches it firmly.

J gene: TRBJ1-1; V gene: TRBV18; D gene: .; CDR3 protein: CASSQVGSGFLEAAFF
J gene: TRBJ2-5; V gene: TRBV7-9; D gene: TRBD1; CDR3 protein: CASADRGLETQYF
J gene: TRBJ1-5; V gene: TRBV28; D gene: .; CDR3 protein: CASSLSGSSNQPQHF
J gene: TRBJ1-1; V gene: TRBV4-1; D gene: .; CDR3 protein: CASSHRDVEDEAFF
J gene: TRBJ2-5; V gene: TRBV5-1; D gene: TRBD1; CDR3 protein: CASSKDRVETQYF
J gene: TRBJ2-1; V gene: TRBV19; D gene: TRBD1; CDR3 protein: CASRAGGFDRGGNEQFF
J gene: TRBJ2-2; V gene: TRBV7-9; D gene: .; CDR3 protein: CASSLTGNTGELFF
J gene: TRBJ1-5; V gene: TRBV7-9; D gene: .; CDR3 protein: CASSLAPGGEPQHF
J gene: TRBJ2-6; V gene: TRBV29-1; D gene: .; CDR3 protein: CSVPRQGPISGANVLTF
J gene: TRBJ1-1; V gene: TRBV7-6; D gene: .; CDR3 protein: CASSLLSVGNTEAFF
J gene: TRBJ2-3; V gene: TRBV9; D gene: .; CDR3 protein: CASSVEGSSGSADTQYF
J gene: TRBJ2-7; V gene: TRBV4-3; D gene: .; CDR3 protein: CASSQVEGDYEQYF
J gene: TRBJ1-1; V gene: TRBV18; D gene: TRBD1; CDR3 protein: CASSQNRGGVSFF
J gene: TRBJ2-3; V gene: TRBV5-1; D gene: TRBD2; CDR3 protein: CASSSGGGGDTQYF
J gene: TRBJ1-5; V gene: TRBV15; D gene: TRBD1; CDR3 protein: CATSAQGENQPQHF
J gene: TRBJ2-1; V gene: TRBV28; D gene: TRBD1; CDR3 protein: CASRDDRGKLSYNEQFF
J gene: TRBJ2-1; V gene: TRBV19; D gene: TRBD1; CDR3 protein: CASSIGTGTGYNEQFF
J gene: .; V gene: TRBV14; D gene: .; CDR3 protein: CASSHGVEQYF
J gene: TRBJ2-3; V gene: TRBV6-6; D gene: TRBD2; CDR3 protein: CASSWSGAGGQGTQYF
J gene: TRBJ1-5; V gene: TRBV18; D gene: .; CDR3 protein: CASSRGGSDNQPQHF
J gene: TRBJ2-3; V gene: TRBV4-1; D gene: .; CDR3 protein: CASSQEATDTQYF
J gene: TRBJ1-6; V gene: TRBV7-6; D gene: .; CDR3 protein: CASRENSNSPLHF
J gene: TRBJ2-3; V gene: TRBV19; D gene: .; CDR3 protein: CASSPPFLSSTDTQYF
J gene: TRBJ2-7; V gene: TRBV5-1; D gene: TRBD2; CDR3 protein: CASSLGVASGGADFYEQYF
J gene: TRBJ2-7; V gene: TRBV6-5; D gene: .; CDR3 protein: CASSYSGGQVYYEQYF
J gene: TRBJ1-1; V gene: TRBV7-6; D gene: TRBD1; CDR3 protein: CASSLDQGEAFF
J gene: TRBJ2-2; V gene: TRBV6-5; D gene: .; CDR3 protein: CASSPFLSNTGELFF
J gene: TRBJ2-5; V gene: TRBV11-2; D gene: .; CDR3 protein: CASSLDRLQETQYF
J gene: TRBJ1-3; V gene: TRBV2; D gene: .; CDR3 protein: CASSLHRVSGNTISF
J gene: TRBJ2-7; V gene: TRBV5-1; D gene: .; CDR3 protein: CASSLSNGLDYEQYF
J gene: TRBJ1-1; V gene: TRBV28; D gene: .; CDR3 protein: CASKRDSWTEAFF
J gene: TRBJ2-7; V gene: TRBV28; D gene: TRBD2; CDR3 protein: CASSPGTSGGVLEQYF
J gene: TRBJ1-5; V gene: TRBV7-9; D gene: .; CDR3 protein: CASSWGRQQPQHF
J gene: TRBJ2-2; V gene: TRBV9; D gene: TRBD1; CDR3 protein: CASSVVSDRGPNTGELFF
J gene: TRBJ1-3; V gene: TRBV7-2; D gene: .; CDR3 protein: CASSFTTAGNTIYF
J gene: TRBJ2-5; V gene: TRBV5-1; D gene: .; CDR3 protein: CASSLARTNQETQYF
J gene: TRBJ2-7; V gene: TRBV18; D gene: .; CDR3 protein: CASSPQAAYEQYF
J gene: TRBJ2-1; V gene: TRBV29-1; D gene: TRBD2; CDR3 protein: CSAVPGGPGEQFF
J gene: TRBJ1-6; V gene: TRBV11-2; D gene: TRBD1; CDR3 protein: CASSGRQGNNSPLHF
J gene: TRBJ2-7; V gene: TRBV7-8; D gene: TRBD1; CDR3 protein: CASSLDRAYEQYF
J gene: TRBJ2-1; V gene: TRBV11-2; D gene: TRBD2; CDR3 protein: CASSLATSGPVVEQFF
J gene: TRBJ2-2; V gene: TRBV4-1; D gene: .; CDR3 protein: CASSHRTVNTGELFF
J gene: TRBJ1-2; V gene: TRBV7-9; D gene: .; CDR3 protein: CASSLDGSDYGYTF
J gene: TRBJ1-5; V gene: TRBV6-6; D gene: TRBD1; CDR3 protein: CASRPGTVNQPQHF
J gene: TRBJ2-1; V gene: TRBV9; D gene: .; CDR3 protein: CASSVRWSSYNEQFF
J gene: TRBJ2-1; V gene: TRBV28; D gene: .; CDR3 protein: CASIGTPGGNEQFF
J gene: TRBJ2-1; V gene: TRBV4-3; D gene: TRBD2; CDR3 protein: CASSLSLGASGIEQFF
J gene: TRBJ2-7; V gene: TRBV5-1; D gene: TRBD1; CDR3 protein: CASSLGGTGDYEQYF
J gene: TRBJ1-6; V gene: TRBV6-6; D gene: .; CDR3 protein: CASSYAHREPLHF
J gene: TRBJ2-5; V gene: TRBV9; D gene: TRBD2; CDR3 protein: CASSEGTSAGEETQYF
J gene: TRBJ2-7; V gene: TRBV7-6; D gene: TRBD2; CDR3 protein: CASSLDGTSYHEQYF
J gene: TRBJ2-5; V gene: TRBV11-2; D gene: .; CDR3 protein: CASSLEVQGSLHQETQYF
J gene: TRBJ2-1; V gene: TRBV9; D gene: .; CDR3 protein: CASSVGGGPLNEQFF
J gene: TRBJ2-1; V gene: TRBV5-1; D gene: TRBD2; CDR3 protein: CASSLPPGTSGGGEQFF